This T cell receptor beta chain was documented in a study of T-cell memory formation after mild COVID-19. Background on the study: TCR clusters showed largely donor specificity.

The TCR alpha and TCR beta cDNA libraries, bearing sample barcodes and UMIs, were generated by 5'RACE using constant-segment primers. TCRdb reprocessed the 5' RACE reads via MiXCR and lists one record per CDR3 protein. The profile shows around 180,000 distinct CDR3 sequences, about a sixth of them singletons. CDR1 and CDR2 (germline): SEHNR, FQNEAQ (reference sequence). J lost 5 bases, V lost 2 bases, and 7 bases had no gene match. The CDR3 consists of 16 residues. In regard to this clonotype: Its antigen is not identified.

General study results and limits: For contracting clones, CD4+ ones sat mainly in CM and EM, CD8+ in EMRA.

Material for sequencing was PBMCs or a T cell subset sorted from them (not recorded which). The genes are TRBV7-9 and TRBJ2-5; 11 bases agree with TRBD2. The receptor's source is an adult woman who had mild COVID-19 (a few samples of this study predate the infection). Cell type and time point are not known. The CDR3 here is CASSLSTSGSQETQYF. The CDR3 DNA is TGTGCCAGCAGCTTATCTACTAGCGGGAGTCAGGAGACCCAGTACTTC.